The source of this TCR beta chain is a study of T-cell reconstitution after alpha-beta-depleted transplantation in children. This clonotype was counted a few times. Researchers prepared the TCRbeta library using unique molecular identifiers, the study reports. A single record per CDR3 protein comes from TCRdb applying MiXCR to the PCR reads. The sample lists about 470,000 distinct CDR3 sequences, approximately 42% occurring once. The V and J ends lost 3 bases and 1 base respectively, with 6 bases between them. The germline V gene has CDR1 MNHEY and CDR2 SMNVEV (reference sequence). This CDR3 has 13 residues.

The chain recombines TRBV27 with TRBJ2-5; no definite D call. This receptor was obtained from a girl aged 2-10 years with aplastic anemia, due to receive a stem cell transplant. Source: PBMCs, taken before TCRalphabeta/CD19-depleted stem cell transplant. The CDR3 DNA sequence: TGTGCCAGCAGTTTTATAGCCCAAGAGACCCAGTACTTC. Protein: CASSFIAQETQYF.